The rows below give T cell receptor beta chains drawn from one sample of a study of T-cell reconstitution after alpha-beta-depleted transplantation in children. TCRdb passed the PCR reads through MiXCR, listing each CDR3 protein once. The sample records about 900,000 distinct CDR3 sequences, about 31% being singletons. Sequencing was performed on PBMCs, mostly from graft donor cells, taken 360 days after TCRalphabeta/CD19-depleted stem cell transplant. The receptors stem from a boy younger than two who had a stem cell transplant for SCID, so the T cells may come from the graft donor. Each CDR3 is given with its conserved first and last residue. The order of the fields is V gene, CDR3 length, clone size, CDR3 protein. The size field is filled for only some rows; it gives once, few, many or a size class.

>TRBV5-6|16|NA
CASSIPGTSSTDTQYF
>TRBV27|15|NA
CASSLVPPGTGELFF
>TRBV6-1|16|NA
CASSPLYHDPQETQYF
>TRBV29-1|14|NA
CSVVDRGQYNEQFF
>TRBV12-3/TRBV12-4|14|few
CASSFGLGGREQYF
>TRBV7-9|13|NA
CASSRQESNEQFF
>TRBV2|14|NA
CASSVFGGAYEQYF
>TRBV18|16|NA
CASSPSKAELTGELFF
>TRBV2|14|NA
CASRNRGKSTEAFF
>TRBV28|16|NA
CASLSPGQGGGQPQHF
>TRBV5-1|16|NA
CASSVTSGKPQETQYF
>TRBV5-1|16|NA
CASSATAGAKGNEQFF
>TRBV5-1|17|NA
CASSAERTRGVYYEQYF
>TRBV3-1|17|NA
CASSRISTGRSGNTIYF
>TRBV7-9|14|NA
CASSLTGKGYEQYF
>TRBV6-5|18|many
CASSFTPVRPFLLTEAFF
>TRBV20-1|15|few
CSASSGPQSSYEQYF
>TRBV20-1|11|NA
CSARVRNIQYF
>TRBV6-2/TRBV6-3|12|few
CASSPWGNEQFF
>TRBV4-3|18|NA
CASSQDPWIAGLYNEQFF
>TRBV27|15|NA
CASSFLGVFIGGYTF
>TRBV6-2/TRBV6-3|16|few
CASSYAASRNTGELFF
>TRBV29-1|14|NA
CSVVGSLSTDTQYF
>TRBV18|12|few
CASSRREETQYF
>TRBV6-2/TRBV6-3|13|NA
CASSLRAYYEQYF
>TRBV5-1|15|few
CASSLAAGTPGELFF
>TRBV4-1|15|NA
CASSQVLSLRLEAFF
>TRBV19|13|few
CASSPSGGTEAFF
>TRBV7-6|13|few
CASGLGGTDTQYF
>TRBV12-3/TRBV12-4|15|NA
CASSLRSTGNYGYTF
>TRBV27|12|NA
CASSPDHQPQHF